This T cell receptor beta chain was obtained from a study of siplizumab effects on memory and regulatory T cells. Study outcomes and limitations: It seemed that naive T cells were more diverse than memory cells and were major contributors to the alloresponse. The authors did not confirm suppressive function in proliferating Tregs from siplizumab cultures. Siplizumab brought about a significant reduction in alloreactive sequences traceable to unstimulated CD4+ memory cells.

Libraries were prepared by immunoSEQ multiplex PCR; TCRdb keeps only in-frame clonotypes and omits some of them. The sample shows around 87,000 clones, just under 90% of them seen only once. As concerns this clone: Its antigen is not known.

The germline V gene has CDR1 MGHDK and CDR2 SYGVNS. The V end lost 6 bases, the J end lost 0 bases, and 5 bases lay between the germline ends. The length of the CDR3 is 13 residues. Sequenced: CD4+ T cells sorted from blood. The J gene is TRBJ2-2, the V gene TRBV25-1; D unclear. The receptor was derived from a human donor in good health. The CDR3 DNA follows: TGTGCCAGCAGGTTTCCGAACACCGGGGAGCTGTTTTTT. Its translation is CASRFPNTGELFF. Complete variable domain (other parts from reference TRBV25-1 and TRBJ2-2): EADIYQTPRYLVIGTGKKITLECSQTMGHDKMYWYQQDPGMELHLIHYSYGVNSTEKGDLSSESTVSRIRTEHFPLTLESARPSHTSQYLCASRFPNTGELFFGEGSRLTVL.